One sample yielded the 22 T cell receptor beta chains listed below, sequenced in a study of cytomegalovirus exposure and HLA in healthy donors. 13 Jbeta primers and 60 Vbeta primers were used for the PCR. Libraries were prepared by immunoSEQ multiplex PCR; TCRdb keeps only in-frame clonotypes and omits some of them. Here the sample spans 150,000 to 200,000 clones, 70% to 80% being singletons. The sequenced sample was PBMCs. The origin of the receptors is a woman aged 45 to 65 in good health and CMV-seronegative.

The chain has TRBV7-9 and TRBJ2-7; D is perhaps TRBD2 (5 bases). V was clipped by 2 bases and J by 3 bases, with 8 bases between them. CDR1 and CDR2 from the germline V gene are SEHNR and FQNEAQ (reference sequence). The CDR3 runs 13 residues. CDR3: CASSLNRDYEQYF. DNA of the CDR3: TGTGCCAGCAGCTTAAATCGGGACTACGAGCAGTACTTC.

CDR3 coding DNA: TGCGCCAGCAGCCACCCTAGACAGAATTACAACACTGAAGCTTTCTTT. Translated, it gives CASSHPRQNYNTEAFF. This chain joins TRBV4-1 and TRBJ1-1; TRBD1 might be the D (5 bases). The V and J ends lost 3 bases and 2 bases respectively, with 16 bases between them. The CDR3 is 16 residues long. Germline CDR1 MGHRA, CDR2 YSYEKL.

The chain has TRBV6-6 and TRBJ1-1, with D uncertain. The CDR3 extends over 16 amino acids. Deletions cut 2 bases from V and 2 bases from J, with 15 bases between. Germline V lookup: CDR1 MNHNY, CDR2 SVGAGI (reference sequence). The DNA for the CDR3 is TGTGCCAGCAGTTACCGGGTCGGGGTGGAAAACACTGAAGCTTTCTTT. Its translation is CASSYRVGVENTEAFF.

V and J are TRBV19 and TRBJ1-5; 9 nucleotides line up with TRBD1. The ends lost 4 bases at V and 3 bases at J; junction bases unmatched: 7. CDR1 and CDR2 (germline): LNHDA, SQIVND (reference sequence). The CDR3 has 16 residues. The CDR3, as DNA: TGTGCCAGTAGTACCTGGACAGGGGACACCAATCAGCCCCAGCATTTT. It codes for CASSTWTGDTNQPQHF.

This sequence joins TRBV11-1 and TRBJ2-7; D gene ambiguous. Germline V lookup: CDR1 SGHAT, CDR2 FQDESV (reference sequence). The CDR3 is 13 residues long. V shed 0 bases and J shed 0 bases, with 3 bases lying between them. This CDR3 is CASSLASSYEQYF. The CDR3 DNA reads as TGTGCCAGCAGCTTAGCCAGCTCCTACGAGCAGTACTTC.

The sample holds one count of this clone. The chain employs TRBV14 and TRBJ2-7, with a possible D match to TRBD2 (5 bases). The CDR3 covers 13 residues. V lost 6 bases, J lost 4 bases, and 13 bases lay in between. Germline assignment: CDR1 SGHDN and CDR2 FVKESK. CDR3 nucleotides: TGTGCCAGCAGTAAGAACAGCGGATACGAGCAGTACTTC. It yields the protein CASSKNSGYEQYF.

The J gene is TRBJ2-5, the V gene TRBV6-5; 8 bases map to TRBD1. CDR1 is MNHEY, CDR2 SVGAGI, per germline. V gave up 6 bases and J gave up 2 bases; unmatched junction bases: 2. The CDR3 has 13 amino acids. The CDR3 region has the DNA TGTGCCAGCAGCCGGACAGGGCAAGAGACCCAGTACTTC. Protein sequence: CASSRTGQETQYF.

The chain carries TRBV10-3 and TRBJ2-5, with 7 bases aligning to TRBD2. After removal of 0 bases from V and 2 bases from J, the junction contained 6 bases not matched to a gene. CDR1 is ENHRY, CDR2 SYGVKD, per germline. The CDR3 consists of 16 residues. For the CDR3, the DNA is TGTGCCATCAGTGAGTCGACGGCTAGCGGTCAAGAGACCCAGTACTTC. Protein: CAISESTASGQETQYF.

The chain couples TRBV5-4 to TRBJ2-4, with TRBD2 as a possible D gene (6 bases). The V end lost 4 bases, the J end lost 6 bases, and 20 bases lay between the germline ends. The germline V gene encodes CDR1 SGHNT and CDR2 YYREEE (reference sequence). CDR3 length equals 16 residues. The DNA for the CDR3 is TGTGCCAGCAGCACAACTTCCGGGACTGATCTAAACATTCAGTACTTC. It encodes CASSTTSGTDLNIQYF.

The chain recombines TRBV6-1 with TRBJ2-5; unclear D gene. The CDR3 consists of 12 residues. V lost 7 bases and J 5 bases, leaving 11 bases between the germline ends. CDR1 is MNHNS, CDR2 SASEGT, per germline. CDR3 loop: CASMPQYETQYF. The CDR3 bases are TGTGCCAGCATGCCCCAGTACGAGACCCAGTACTTC.

The chain carries TRBV27 and TRBJ1-1; the D gene is possibly TRBD1 (5 bases). This CDR3 is 16 amino acids long. V dropped 2 bases and J dropped 1 base, with 14 bases sitting between them. Germline CDR1 and CDR2: MNHEY and SMNVEV (reference sequence). As DNA, the CDR3 is TGTGCCAGCAGTTTAATAAGGACAATCCCGAACACTGAAGCTTTCTTT. Translating it yields CASSLIRTIPNTEAFF.

Points on this clone: One junction end disagrees with the germline gene, perhaps due to a read error. The rearrangement uses TRBV6-1 and TRBJ1-2; TRBD1 might be the D (5 bases). Looked up from germline, CDR1 is MNHNS and CDR2 is SASEGT. The CDR3 covers 13 residues. CDR3 sequence reads: CASTLQANYGYTF. The CDR3 nucleotides read TGTGCCAGCACCTTACAGGCTAATTATGGCTACACCTTC.

The chain joins TRBV5-5 to TRBJ2-7; TRBD1 might be the D (5 bases). Between the trimmed V and J ends, which lost 0 bases and 3 bases, there was a span of 7 bases. The CDR3 length is 13 residues. CDR1 is SGHKS and CDR2 is YYEKEE in the germline V gene (reference sequence). The CDR3 sequence: CASSLVTDYEQYF. CDR3 nucleotide sequence: TGTGCCAGCAGCTTGGTGACAGACTACGAGCAGTACTTC. Filled out from reference TRBV5-5 and TRBJ2-7, the complete variable domain reads DAGVTQSPTHLIKTRGQQVTLRCSPISGHKSVSWYQQVLGQGPQFIFQYYEKEERGRGNFPDRFSARQFPNYSSELNVNALLLGDSALYLCASSLVTDYEQYFGPGTRLTVT.

The chain employs TRBV7-8 and TRBJ1-1; 7 bases map to TRBD1. Unmatched junction bases numbered 19, after V lost 1 base and J lost 5 bases. The CDR3 loop spans 19 amino acids. Germline lookup yields CDR1 SGHVS and CDR2 FQNEAQ. CDR3 DNA: TGTGCCAGCAGCTTAGGTGTAGGGGGCGTAGGTAGTTTGGGAACTGAAGCTTTCTTT. Translated: CASSLGVGGVGSLGTEAFF.

The chain carries TRBV28 and TRBJ2-7; TRBD1 matches 7 bases. This CDR3 contains 17 residues. Germline CDR1 and CDR2: MDHEN and SYDVKM. V was clipped by 2 bases and J by 5 bases; unmatched bases: 15. CDR3 sequence reads: CASSLPRRQGRVHEQYF. CDR3 DNA: TGTGCCAGCAGTTTACCGCGAAGACAGGGAAGGGTGCACGAGCAGTACTTC.

The chain combines TRBV7-2 with TRBJ2-3; possibly TRBD1 for D (6 bases). V gave up 5 bases and J gave up 4 bases, with 16 bases separating them. The V gene's germline CDR1 is SGHTA and CDR2 FQGNSA. This CDR3 is built from 15 residues. CDR3 amino acids: CASSRSLGGADTQYF. The CDR3 bases are TGTGCCAGCAGCCGCTCTTTAGGGGGAGCAGATACGCAGTATTTT.

The chain carries TRBV7-9 and TRBJ2-6, with D perhaps matching TRBD2 (5 bases). CDR3 length: 17 residues. Trimming left V 1 base short and J 0 bases short, with 10 bases between. Germline V gene data show CDR1 as SEHNR and CDR2 as FQNEAQ (reference sequence). As DNA, the CDR3 is TGTGCCAGCAGCTTAGGTTTCGGGGACTCTGGGGCCAACGTCCTGACTTTC. This translates into CASSLGFGDSGANVLTF.

The genes are TRBV27 and TRBJ2-1, with TRBD2 identical over 9 bases. Per germline, CDR1 MNHEY and CDR2 SMNVEV (reference sequence). The J segment lost 5 bases and the V segment lost 3 bases, leaving 2 bases of the junction unmatched. This CDR3 contains 14 residues. In DNA, the CDR3 is TGTGCCAGCAGTTTCAAGCGGGGGGACAATGAGCAGTTCTTC. It translates to CASSFKRGDNEQFF.

The chain has TRBV5-4 and TRBJ2-5; 8 bases are a match to TRBD2. The DNA end favors TRBJ2-7, so the J call may be wrong. This CDR3 contains 13 residues. The V gene's germline CDR1 is SGHNT and CDR2 YYREEE (reference sequence). CDR3 bases: TGTGCCAGCAGCTTGGGACTAGCGAACGAGCAGTACTTC. Protein product: CASSLGLANEQYF.

The V gene is TRBV7-5, the J gene TRBJ2-3; TRBD1, the D gene given by the table, was not confirmed from the DNA. TRBV7-5 is marked as a pseudogene. The CDR3 contains 18 residues. The DNA for the CDR3 is TGTGCCAGAAGCTCGACCCATGGGGGCAGAAGGGGAACAGATACGCAGTATTTT. It yields the protein CARSSTHGGRRGTDTQYF.

The chain has TRBV28 and TRBJ1-1; D gene uncertain. Germline V lookup: CDR1 MDHEN, CDR2 SYDVKM. V was shortened by 1 base and J by 1 base, with 10 bases between the two germline ends. The CDR3 contains 15 residues. In nucleotides, the CDR3 is TGTGCCAGCAGTTTATACGACATCCCGAACACTGAAGCTTTCTTT. This codes for CASSLYDIPNTEAFF.

The chain carries TRBV18 and TRBJ1-4; TRBD1 aligns across 9 bases. Germline lookup yields CDR1 KGHSH and CDR2 LQKENI. This CDR3 has 14 amino acids. V was pared by 5 bases and J by 10 bases, with 8 bases of the junction left unmatched. The CDR3 protein is CASSSAGQGAKLFF. The CDR3 DNA is TGTGCCAGCTCATCTGCGGGACAGGGTGCAAAACTGTTTTTT.